Below are 20 T cell receptor beta chains sequenced from a single sample in a study of regulatory T cells in long-lasting Graves disease. As for time point: newly diagnosed GD, antithyroid drugs for less than 3 months. PBMCs provided the RNA from which the TCR library was made. Both iRepertoire HTBI primers and Arm-PCR of CDR3 regions were used to build the TCR beta libraries. In TCRdb, the multiplex PCR reads were re-called with MiXCR into one record per CDR3 protein. Of about 420,000 distinct CDR3 sequences detected, 15% to 20% appear once; the ten largest clones hold 23%. Another study also made use of these data, one on T cells in Graves' hyperthyroidism and ophthalmopathy.

The input for sequencing was peripheral blood mononuclear cells (PBMCs), taken at new diagnosis, from a patient treated with antithyroid drugs. The receptor set was obtained from a woman younger than 35 with Graves disease.

V usage is TRBV6-1 and J usage is TRBJ2-3, with 10 bases fitting TRBD2. V dropped 6 bases and J dropped 1; count of bases not matched to a gene: 7. The CDR3 totals 16 residues. CDR1 and CDR2 from the germline V gene are MNHNS and SASEGT. The CDR3 loop is CASSRAGGRGTDTQYF. CDR3 nucleotide sequence: TGTGCCAGCAGCCGAGCGGGGGGGAGGGGCACAGATACGCAGTATTTT.

This clonotype was seen a few times. The chain uses TRBV11-2 and TRBJ2-1; TRBD2 matches 7 bases. Germline V gene data show CDR1 as SGHAT and CDR2 as FQNNGV. The CDR3 contains 13 residues. V shed 5 bases and J 8 bases; nucleotides not matched to a gene: 6. The DNA for the CDR3 is TGTGCCAGCAGCCAGACTAGCCTCCATGAGCAGTTCTTC. As protein: CASSQTSLHEQFF.

The V and J genes are TRBV27 and TRBJ2-3, with TRBD2 identical over 8 bases. The junction had 4 bases not matched to a gene; V was cut back by 2 bases and J by 3 bases. Germline V gives CDR1 MNHEY, CDR2 SMNVEV (reference sequence). CDR3 length: 15 residues. CDR3 sequence: CASSLIAGYTDTQYF. CDR3 DNA: TGTGCCAGCAGTTTAATAGCGGGATATACAGATACGCAGTATTTT.

At least ten counts were recorded for this clonotype. This chain connects TRBV7-2 to TRBJ2-1; no reliable D call. Germline V gene sequence: CDR1 SGHTA, CDR2 FQGNSA. V gave up 0 bases and J gave up 9 bases, with 12 bases separating them. CDR3 size: 14 residues. The CDR3 region is CASSLATPATEQFF. CDR3 coding DNA: TGTGCCAGCAGCTTAGCGACCCCAGCCACTGAGCAGTTCTTC. The whole variable domain, filled in from reference TRBV7-2 and TRBJ2-1, reads GAGVSQSPSNKVTEKGKDVELRCDPISGHTALYWYRQSLGQGLEFLIYFQGNSAPDKSGLPSDRFSAERTGGSVSTLTIQRTQQEDSAVYLCASSLATPATEQFFGPGTRLTVL.

About this clonotype: Being one base from a much bigger clone, this may be a read error. V gene TRBV20-1 combines with J gene TRBJ2-3; D gene uncertain. The end of the DNA is better explained by TRBJ2-1, so the J call may be wrong. Germline lookup yields CDR1 DFQATT and CDR2 SNEGSKA (reference sequence). The CDR3 sequence is 12 residues long. The CDR3 DNA reads as TGCAGTGGCGTGCCGTCGGGCTACGAGCAGTTCTTC. Translating gives CSGVPSGYEQFF.

In its sample, this clonotype was seen many times. J is TRBJ1-6 and V is TRBV28; no firm D call. V was shortened by 6 bases and J by 4 bases, with 7 bases between the two germline ends. From germline, CDR1 is MDHEN and CDR2 SYDVKM. The CDR3 is 13 amino acids. The CDR3 DNA follows: TGTGCCAGCAGCTACACTTATAATTCACCCCTCCACTTT. The encoded protein is CASSYTYNSPLHF.

This clonotype was counted many times. The chain carries TRBV10-3 and TRBJ1-4, with unresolved D. Germline-derived CDR1 and CDR2 are ENHRY and SYGVKD. The germline V and J ends were trimmed by 2 bases and 0 bases, with 7 bases remaining between them. CDR3 length equals 15 residues. CDR3: CAISERGATNEKLFF. The CDR3 nucleotides are TGTGCCATCAGTGAGCGGGGTGCAACTAATGAAAAACTGTTTTTT.

This clonotype has only a few counts. The chain carries TRBV28 and TRBJ1-4; 8 nucleotides agree with TRBD1. Germline CDR1 MDHEN, CDR2 SYDVKM. The CDR3 extends over 15 amino acids. Germline trimming cut 4 bases from V and 2 bases from J; bases unmatched to any gene: 3. The CDR3 nucleotides read TGTGCCAGCAGTTATAGGACAGGGACTAATGAAAAACTGTTTTTT. Translated, it gives CASSYRTGTNEKLFF.

This clonotype was counted a few times. This chain connects TRBV5-1 to TRBJ2-5; no clear D gene. V was pared by 4 bases and J by 0 bases, with 10 bases between. The CDR3 is made up of 14 amino acids. Germline V lookup: CDR1 SGHRS, CDR2 YFSETQ. In DNA, the CDR3 is TGCGCCAGCAGCCCAGGACGGTACCAAGAGACCCAGTACTTC. Translated, it gives CASSPGRYQETQYF.

The genes are TRBV12-3 or TRBV12-4 and TRBJ2-5; TRBD2 might be the D (5 bases). The CDR3 spans 12 residues. The V gene lost 6 bases and the J gene lost 9 bases, with 14 bases spanning the gap. For the CDR3, the DNA is TGTGCCAGCAGGGCCCCGGGGTTGTCCCAGTACTTC. It translates to CASRAPGLSQYF.

This clonotype came up many times. The chain recombines TRBV12-3 or TRBV12-4 with TRBJ2-1; TRBD2 matches 8 bases. The CDR3 is 17 residues long. V shed 7 bases, J shed 9 bases, and the junction held 20 bases outside the gene matches. CDR3 region: CASNGLGSGRGWSEQFF. The CDR3 nucleotides read TGTGCCAGCAACGGGTTAGGGAGCGGGAGAGGGTGGAGTGAGCAGTTCTTC.

This clonotype has just a few counts. This rearrangement joins TRBV24-1 to TRBJ2-3; TRBD2 matches at 7 bases. The CDR3 length is 17 residues. Germline V CDR1 and CDR2: KGHDR, SFDVKD. V was pared by 1 base and J by 1 base, with 7 bases of the junction left unmatched. CDR3 sequence: CATSDFVPSGGTDTQYF. CDR3 in DNA: TGTGCCACCAGTGATTTTGTCCCTAGCGGAGGCACAGATACGCAGTATTTT.

There are many counts of this clonotype. This chain connects TRBV5-1 to TRBJ2-1; 10 bases align to TRBD2. Looked up from germline, CDR1 is SGHRS and CDR2 is YFSETQ. The CDR3 has 15 residues. J gave up 5 bases and V 2 bases, and 4 bases lay outside the gene matches. This chain's CDR3 is CASSLLAGTDNEQFF. CDR3 coding DNA: TGCGCCAGCAGCTTACTAGCGGGAACTGACAATGAGCAGTTCTTC.

There are many counts of this clonotype. The chain links TRBV6-6 to TRBJ1-1; D is undetermined. Trimming removed 0 bases from V and 0 bases from J, with 5 bases in between. CDR3 length: 14 residues. Germline V lookup: CDR1 MNHNY, CDR2 SVGAGI (reference sequence). CDR3 coding DNA: TGTGCCAGCAGTTACTCGTCTGTGAACACTGAAGCTTTCTTT. It translates to CASSYSSVNTEAFF.

In regard to this clonotype: A read error is likely here: a far larger clone is one base away. The genes are TRBV5-5 and TRBJ2-7; 13 nucleotides line up with TRBD2. The V and J ends lost 5 bases and 12 bases, in that order; junction bases with no gene match: 20. CDR1 SGHKS and CDR2 YYEKEE come from the germline V gene (reference sequence). The CDR3 consists of 17 residues. This chain's CDR3 is CASSSDYGTSGTVGRYF. The CDR3 DNA follows: TGTGCCAGCAGTTCAGATTACGGGACTAGCGGGACCGTCGGGCGGTACTTC. The variable domain in full, completed from reference TRBV5-5 and TRBJ2-7, reads DAGVTQSPTHLIKTRGQQVTLRCSPISGHKSVSWYQQVLGQGPQFIFQYYEKEERGRGNFPDRFSARQFPNYSSELNVNALLLGDSALYLCASSSDYGTSGTVGRYFGPGTRLTVT.

The sample holds many counts of this clonotype. The rearrangement links TRBV12-3 or TRBV12-4 to TRBJ2-1, with 7 bases lining up with TRBD1. The J segment lost 2 bases and the V segment lost 5 bases, leaving 6 bases of the junction unmatched. The CDR3 has 15 amino acids. The CDR3 protein is CASSPDRSTYNEQFF. DNA of the CDR3: TGTGCCAGCAGTCCGGACAGGTCCACCTACAATGAGCAGTTCTTC.

This clonotype was recorded at least ten times. V is TRBV27 and J is TRBJ1-5; D gene unclear. The germline V gene encodes CDR1 MNHEY and CDR2 SMNVEV (reference sequence). Deletions cut 0 bases from V and 0 bases from J, with 12 bases between. This CDR3 spans 17 amino acids. CDR3 in DNA: TGTGCCAGCAGTTTATCCGGGTCACCTTATAGCAATCAGCCCCAGCATTTT. This codes for CASSLSGSPYSNQPQHF.

This clonotype has just a few counts. The rearrangement links TRBV19 to TRBJ2-1, with TRBD2 matching over 7 bases. Trimming took 6 bases from V and 12 from J; bases not matched to a gene: 8. Germline CDR1 and CDR2: LNHDA and SQIVND (reference sequence). This CDR3 contains 12 residues. The CDR3 loop reads CASRNLAERQFF. The DNA for the CDR3 is TGTGCCAGTAGAAATCTAGCGGAGAGGCAGTTCTTC.

This clonotype was observed a handful of times. The V call is TRBV3-1, the J call TRBJ1-3; no firm D call. V lost 2 bases to trimming and J lost 0 bases, with 2 bases between them. The CDR3 contains 13 residues. Germline V gene lookup returns CDR1 LGHDT and CDR2 YNNKEL (reference sequence). The CDR3 DNA follows: TGTGCCAGCAGCCAACCCTCTGGAAACACCATATATTTT. Translating it yields CASSQPSGNTIYF.

This clonotype was picked up a small number of times. The chain carries TRBV4-3 and TRBJ2-5; no firm D call. Germline V gives CDR1 LGHNA, CDR2 YSLEER. This CDR3 has 15 amino acids. V gave up 0 bases and J gave up 2 bases, with 10 bases separating them. CDR3 residues: CASSQDSSIQETQYF. The CDR3 DNA sequence: TGCGCCAGCAGCCAAGATTCGTCCATTCAAGAGACCCAGTACTTC.